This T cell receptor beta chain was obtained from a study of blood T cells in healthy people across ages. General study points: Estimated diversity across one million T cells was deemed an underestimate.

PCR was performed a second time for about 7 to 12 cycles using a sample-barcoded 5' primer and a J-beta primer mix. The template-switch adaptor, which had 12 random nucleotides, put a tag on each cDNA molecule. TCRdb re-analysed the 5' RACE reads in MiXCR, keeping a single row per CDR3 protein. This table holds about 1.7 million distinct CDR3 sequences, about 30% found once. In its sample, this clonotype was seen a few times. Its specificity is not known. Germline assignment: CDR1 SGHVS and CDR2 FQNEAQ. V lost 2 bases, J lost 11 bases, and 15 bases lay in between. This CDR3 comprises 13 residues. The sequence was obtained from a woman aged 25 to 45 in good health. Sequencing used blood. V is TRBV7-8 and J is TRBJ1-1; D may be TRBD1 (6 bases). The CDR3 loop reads CASSLSLSQGAFF. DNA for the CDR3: TGTGCCAGCAGCTTAAGTCTCTCGCAGGGGGCTTTCTTT.